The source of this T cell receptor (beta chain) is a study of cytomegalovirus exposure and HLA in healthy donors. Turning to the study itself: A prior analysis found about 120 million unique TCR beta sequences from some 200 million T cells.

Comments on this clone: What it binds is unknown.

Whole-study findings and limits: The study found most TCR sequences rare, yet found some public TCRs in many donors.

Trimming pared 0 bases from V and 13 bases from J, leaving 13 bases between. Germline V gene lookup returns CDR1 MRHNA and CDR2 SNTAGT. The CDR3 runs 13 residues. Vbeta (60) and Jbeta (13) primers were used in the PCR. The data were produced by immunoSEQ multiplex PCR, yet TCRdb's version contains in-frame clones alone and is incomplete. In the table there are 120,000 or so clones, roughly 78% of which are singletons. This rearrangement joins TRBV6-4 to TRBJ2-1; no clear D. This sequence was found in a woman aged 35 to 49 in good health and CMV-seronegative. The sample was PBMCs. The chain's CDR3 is CASSDSNSHNQFF. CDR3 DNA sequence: TGTGCCAGCAGTGACTCGAATAGCCATAATCAGTTCTTC.